Here is one TCR beta chain with its context. Antigen specificity is unknown. The germline CDR1 and CDR2 sequences are WSHSY and SAAADI. CDR3 length: 16 amino acids. V was clipped by 6 bases and J by 2 bases; unmatched bases: 7. This entry belongs to a study of T cell responses to AZD1222 COVID-19 vaccine. Only in-frame clones appear in the TCRdb table, and some are missing; sequencing was by immunoSEQ multiplex PCR. The sample consists of more than 90,000 clones, approximately 87% of them appearing once. Findings and limits, study-wide: The reported proportion of spike-specific TCRs targeting unmutated variant regions was nearly half.

This specimen was peripheral blood, taken 28 days after the second AZD1222 dose. This chain joins TRBV10-2 and TRBJ1-4; 9 bases line up with TRBD1. The sequence was obtained from an adult who received the AZD1222 COVID-19 vaccine. In nucleotides, the CDR3 is TGCGCCAGCAGGCCGGGACAGGGTTTCACTAATGAAAAACTGTTTTTT. Encoded protein: CASRPGQGFTNEKLFF.